The 15 T cell receptor beta chains given below trace back to one sample, sequenced in a study of cytomegalovirus exposure and HLA in healthy donors. It was with 60 Vbeta and 13 Jbeta primers that the PCR ran. The repertoire was sequenced with immunoSEQ multiplex PCR; TCRdb's copy has only in-frame clones and lacks some. This table holds over 150,000 clones, 55% to 70% found once. Material for sequencing was PBMCs. These receptors were taken from a woman aged 40 to 50 in good health and CMV-seropositive.

The chain joins TRBV5-1 to TRBJ1-2; the D is unclear. Between the trimmed V and J ends, which lost 1 base and 4 bases, there was a span of 5 bases. The V gene's germline CDR1 is SGHRS and CDR2 YFSETQ. The CDR3 has 12 residues. CDR3 DNA: TGCGCCAGCAGCTTGAACAGCTATGGCTACACCTTC. Encoded protein: CASSLNSYGYTF.

The V gene is TRBV6-5, the J gene TRBJ2-7; TRBD2 is a possible D gene (5 bases). Per the germline V gene, CDR1 is MNHEY and CDR2 is SVGAGI. Deletions cut 7 bases from V and 0 bases from J, with 13 bases between. The CDR3 is 14 amino acids. The CDR3 protein is CASTFSRGSYEQYF. The CDR3 nucleotides are TGTGCCAGCACCTTTTCACGGGGCTCCTACGAGCAGTACTTC.

This clone showed up just a few times. V usage is TRBV28 and J usage is TRBJ1-6, with 9 bases aligning to TRBD1. J was trimmed by 9 bases and V by 8 bases; bases with no gene match: 14. CDR3 length equals 16 residues. Germline V gene sequence: CDR1 MDHEN, CDR2 SYDVKM. CDR3 in DNA: TGTGCCAGCCACCCTTCCGAGACAGGGGGATTTTCACCCCTCCACTTT. Its translation: CASHPSETGGFSPLHF.

The J gene is TRBJ2-3, the V gene TRBV5-8; weak D call: TRBD1 (6 bases). The V end was cut by 3 bases, the J end by 3 bases, with 11 bases between. Germline values: CDR1 SGHTS, CDR2 YDEGEE. The CDR3 spans 14 residues. CDR3 protein: CASSSSQGTDTQYF. CDR3 DNA: TGTGCCAGCAGCTCCTCCCAGGGGACAGATACGCAGTATTTT.

V and J are TRBV28 and TRBJ2-7, with 7 nucleotides matching TRBD1. CDR3 length: 15 amino acids. CDR1 MDHEN and CDR2 SYDVKM come from the germline V gene. The V segment lost 1 base and the J segment 3 bases; nucleotides outside the gene matches: 6. CDR3 DNA: TGTGCCAGCAGTTTATCCGGACAGGCCTACTACGAGCAGTACTTC. Protein product: CASSLSGQAYYEQYF.

A few counts support this clone. The J gene is TRBJ1-1, the V gene TRBV7-9; 8 bases match TRBD1. The V and J ends lost 4 bases and 9 bases, in that order; junction bases with no gene match: 10. The CDR3 is 14 amino acids. The germline CDR1 and CDR2 sequences are SEHNR and FQNEAQ (reference sequence). CDR3 sequence (DNA): TGTGCCAGCAGCTCGACAGGGGATGGGAAAAAAGCTTTCTTT. Translating gives CASSSTGDGKKAFF. Together with reference TRBV7-9 and TRBJ1-1, the CDR3 gives the full variable domain: DTGVSQNPRHKITKRGQNVTFRCDPISEHNRLYWYRQTLGQGPEFLTYFQNEAQLEKSRLLSDRFSAERPKGSFSTLEIQRTEQGDSAMYLCASSSTGDGKKAFFGQGTRLTVV.

The gene calls are TRBV13 and TRBJ2-7; TRBD1 agrees at 7 bases. V gave up 3 bases and J gave up 2 bases; unmatched junction bases: 7. Germline assignment: CDR1 PRHDT and CDR2 FYEKMQ (reference sequence). This CDR3 region has 15 residues. This CDR3 is CASSFRGDSPYEQYF. For the CDR3, the DNA is TGTGCCAGCAGCTTCCGAGGGGACAGTCCCTACGAGCAGTACTTC.

The sample holds one count of this clone. V and J are TRBV10-2 and TRBJ1-4; D is unclear. Germline V gives CDR1 WSHSY, CDR2 SAAADI. V was cut by 0 bases and J by 6 bases, with 11 bases left in between. The CDR3 is 15 residues long. The CDR3 DNA reads TGCGCCAGCAGTGAGTCGGGTACTACCCATGAAAAACTGTTTTTT. Translating it yields CASSESGTTHEKLFF.

This clone was counted a few times. The chain joins TRBV19 to TRBJ2-7, with D perhaps TRBD2 (5 bases). This CDR3 contains 14 residues. Between the trimmed V and J ends, which lost 4 bases and 2 bases, there was a span of 12 bases. Per germline, CDR1 LNHDA and CDR2 SQIVND (reference sequence). CDR3 in amino acids: CASSKDGEPYEQYF. In DNA form, the CDR3 reads TGTGCCAGTAGTAAGGACGGGGAACCCTACGAGCAGTACTTC.

The chain uses TRBV6-4 and TRBJ1-2, with 7 nucleotides matching TRBD1. This CDR3 has 15 amino acids. V shed 0 bases and J 3 bases; nucleotides not matched to a gene: 4. CDR1 is MRHNA and CDR2 is SNTAGT in the germline V gene. The DNA of the CDR3 is TGTGCCAGCAGTGACTCAGGGGACAGTGACTATGGCTACACCTTC. Amino acid sequence: CASSDSGDSDYGYTF.

V is TRBV2 and J is TRBJ2-5; 8 bases match TRBD1. Germline lookup yields CDR1 SNHLY and CDR2 FYNNEI. The CDR3 is made up of 12 amino acids. Germline trimming cut 8 bases from V and 4 bases from J; bases unmatched to any gene: 3. The CDR3 protein is CASRTGGETQYF. CDR3 nucleotides: TGTGCCAGCCGAACAGGGGGAGAGACCCAGTACTTC.

CDR3 loop: CASSLTAGGGGNIQYF. The CDR3 coding sequence is TGTGCCAGCAGCTTGACGGCGGGAGGGGGGGGAAACATTCAGTACTTC. V is TRBV5-4 and J is TRBJ2-4, with 9 bases aligning to TRBD2. This CDR3 has 16 amino acids. The trim removed 1 base at V and 6 bases at J, leaving 8 bases unmatched. Germline-derived CDR1 and CDR2 are SGHNT and YYREEE (reference sequence).

V and J are TRBV19 and TRBJ2-3; TRBD2 agrees at 9 bases. CDR3 length: 16 residues. With 6 bases clipped from V and 2 bases from J, the junction kept 9 bases outside the gene matches. Germline-derived CDR1 and CDR2 are LNHDA and SQIVND (reference sequence). This CDR3 is CASRISGGSFTDTQYF. CDR3 sequence (DNA): TGTGCCAGTAGGATTAGCGGGGGCTCCTTCACAGATACGCAGTATTTT.

The CDR3 loop is CASSSSTGGNTIYF. CDR3 bases: TGCGCCAGCAGCTCCTCGACAGGGGGAAACACCATATATTTT. J is TRBJ1-3 and V is TRBV5-1; 7 positions agree with TRBD1. V gave up 3 bases and J gave up 4 bases; unmatched junction bases: 4. Germline CDR1 reads SGHRS; CDR2 reads YFSETQ. The CDR3 runs 14 residues.

The V call is TRBV6-1, the J call TRBJ2-5; 8 nucleotides agree with TRBD2. The CDR3 has 14 amino acids. Germline lookup yields CDR1 MNHNS and CDR2 SASEGT. V gave up 7 bases and J gave up 2 bases; unmatched junction bases: 6. CDR3 sequence (DNA): TGTGCCAGCATGGGGGGACTAGGGCAAGAGACCCAGTACTTC. This gives the protein CASMGGLGQETQYF.